The 5 T cell receptor beta chains in this list originate from one sample, sequenced in a study of CD8+ T cells in alopecia areata. Treatment of the sample: oral pan-JAK inhibitor, 5-10 mg twice daily. The sequencing template was cDNA reverse transcribed from extracted RNA. Sequenced by immunoSEQ multiplex PCR; TCRdb stores in-frame clones only, minus some. The sample shows some 220,000 clones, about three fifths of them seen only once. The material sequenced was CD4+ T cells sorted from blood, taken at week 4, from a patient treated with tofacitinib. Receptor source: a human donor with alopecia areata.

The rearrangement joins TRBV6-6 to TRBJ2-7, with 9 bases matching TRBD1. Unmatched junction bases numbered 10, after V lost 4 bases and J lost 3 bases. This CDR3 has 16 residues. Germline CDR1 is MNHNY and CDR2 is SVGAGI (reference sequence). The CDR3 here is CASSSNPGQGSYEQYF. The CDR3 nucleotides read TGTGCCAGCAGTTCTAACCCGGGACAGGGAAGCTACGAGCAGTACTTC.

This clone was seen more than once but under ten times. The V gene is TRBV19, the J gene TRBJ2-4; D unclear. The germline gives CDR1 LNHDA, CDR2 SQIVND (reference sequence). V lost 3 bases to trimming and J lost 0 bases, with 6 bases between them. This CDR3 has 14 residues. The CDR3 nucleotides are TGTGCCAGTAGTATTAGGATAGCCAAAAACATTCAGTACTTC. This encodes CASSIRIAKNIQYF.

This clone has a handful of counts. The chain employs TRBV5-1 and TRBJ2-7, with D perhaps TRBD1 (5 bases). Germline CDR1 reads SGHRS; CDR2 reads YFSETQ. This CDR3 has 16 amino acids. With 0 bases removed from V and 2 bases from J, the gap between germline ends came to 15 bases. In nucleotides, the CDR3 is TGCGCCAGCAGCTTGGTATCATTTGGGGCCCCCTACGAGCAGTACTTC. It specifies CASSLVSFGAPYEQYF.

The V call is TRBV29-1, the J call TRBJ2-1; 9 nucleotides align to TRBD2. J was trimmed by 3 bases and V by 5 bases; bases with no gene match: 5. Germline CDR1 reads SQVTM; CDR2 reads ANQGSEA. This CDR3 is 14 amino acids long. The DNA for the CDR3 is TGCAGCGTTCAAGCGGGGGGAATCTACAATGAGCAGTTCTTC. Its translation is CSVQAGGIYNEQFF.

This chain links TRBV5-5 with TRBJ2-1; D remains ambiguous. The V gene's germline CDR1 is SGHKS and CDR2 YYEKEE (reference sequence). CDR3 length equals 14 residues. V was cut by 3 bases and J by 8 bases, with 15 bases left in between. For the CDR3, the DNA is TGTGCCAGCAGCTCCCTGACCCACGGGTATGAGCAGTTCTTC. Amino acid sequence: CASSSLTHGYEQFF.